This T cell receptor (beta chain) was recorded in a study of PD-1 blockade in classical Hodgkin lymphoma. Indicated time point: cycle 4 day 1 (C4D1), after more than five weeks of nivolumab. There was relapse after autologous stem cell transplantation in every patient, and there was variation in brentuximab vedotin exposure. Isolation of CD4+ T cells from thawed PBMCs was performed by magnetic negative selection. Each best response was a complete response, a partial response or progressive disease. Germline lookup yields CDR1 SQVTM and CDR2 ANQGSEA. V lost 4 bases and J lost 8, with 17 bases in between. The CDR3 is 14 residues long. The repertoire was sequenced with immunoSEQ multiplex PCR; TCRdb's copy has only in-frame clones and lacks some. The sample shows around 17,000 clones, 65% to 85% of them seen only once.

The source was CD4+ T cells from blood, collected before the fourth cycle of nivolumab. The chain couples TRBV29-1 to TRBJ1-4; no definite D call. This sequence was found in a human donor with classical Hodgkin lymphoma. CDR3 residues: CSVALTPDREKLFF. The CDR3 DNA reads as TGCAGCGTTGCCCTGACACCCGATAGGGAAAAACTGTTTTTT.